The following is a T cell receptor beta chain sequence with its context. Its antigen is as yet unknown. A much larger clone lies one base from this, so it may be a read error. This sample was included in a study of neurological immune-mediated disorders. Study results and limitations: No expanded-clone CDR3 amino acid sequence recurred across subjects, suggesting private TCR-beta repertoires.

The unsorted libraries were generated from a total of 2 million PBMCs, which had been stored in RNAlater at -80 C. cDNA was made by 5'RACE with 10-nucleotide random UMIs. TCRdb reprocessed the 5' RACE reads with MiXCR, giving one entry per CDR3 protein. The table shows some 16,000 distinct CDR3 sequences, with roughly 14% occurring only once. The CDR3 is made up of 14 amino acids. Germline values: CDR1 SGHRS, CDR2 YFSETQ. V shed 6 bases, J shed 4 bases, and the junction held 6 bases outside the gene matches. This TCR derives from a man aged 60 to 75 with HTLV-1-associated myelopathy (HAM/TSP). The V call is TRBV5-1, the J call TRBJ2-3; TRBD1 aligns across 9 bases. The source material was PBMCs. The CDR3 loop reads CASTSDRGADTQYF. The CDR3 DNA reads TGCGCCAGCACCTCGGACAGGGGCGCAGATACGCAGTATTTT.